This T cell receptor (beta chain) was captured in a study of cytomegalovirus exposure and HLA in healthy donors. Overall study findings and caveats: Using the classifier, cytomegalovirus status was reportedly diagnosed with high specificity and sensitivity.

The CDR3 runs to 14 residues. Trimming took off 1 base at V and 7 bases at J, with 13 bases between the two ends. Germline CDR1 reads GTSNPN; CDR2 reads SVGIG (reference sequence). A word on this clone: Its antigen is currently unknown.

Use of 60 Vbeta and 13 Jbeta primers characterized the PCR. Here immunoSEQ multiplex PCR was the method, and the copy in TCRdb shows in-frame clones only, minus some. The sample has approximately 210,000 clones; about 80% are singletons. Specimen: PBMCs. The receptor's source is a male donor in good health and CMV-seronegative. The chain joins TRBV30 to TRBJ1-4, with D possibly TRBD1 on 5 matching bases. CDR3 sequence: CAWSAGAGREKLFF. Written as DNA, the CDR3 is TGTGCCTGGAGTGCTGGAGCAGGGCGTGAAAAACTGTTTTTT.